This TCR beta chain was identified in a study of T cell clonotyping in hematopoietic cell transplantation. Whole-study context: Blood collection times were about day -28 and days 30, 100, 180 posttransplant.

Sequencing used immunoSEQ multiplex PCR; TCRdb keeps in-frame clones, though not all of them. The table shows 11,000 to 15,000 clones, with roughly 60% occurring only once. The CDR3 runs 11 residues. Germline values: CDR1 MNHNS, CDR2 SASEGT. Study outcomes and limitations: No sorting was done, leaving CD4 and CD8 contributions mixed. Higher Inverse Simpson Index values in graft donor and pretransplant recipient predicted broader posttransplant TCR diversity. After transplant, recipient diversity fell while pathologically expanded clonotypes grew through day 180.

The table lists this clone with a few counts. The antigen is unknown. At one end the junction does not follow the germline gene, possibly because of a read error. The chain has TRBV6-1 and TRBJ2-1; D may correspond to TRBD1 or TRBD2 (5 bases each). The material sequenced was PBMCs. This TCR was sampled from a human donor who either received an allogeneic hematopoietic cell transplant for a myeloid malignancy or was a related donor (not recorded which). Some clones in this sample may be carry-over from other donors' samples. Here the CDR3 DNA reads TGTGCCAGCACGATGGAGGTGGGACGACTCTTC. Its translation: CASTMEVGRLF.